This TCR beta chain was documented in a study of T-cell reconstitution after alpha-beta-depleted transplantation in children. Unique molecular identifiers were used in preparing the TCRbeta library. A single record per CDR3 protein comes from TCRdb applying MiXCR to the PCR reads. The sample lists 800,000 to 1,000,000 distinct CDR3 sequences; 25% to 35% were seen once. Per the germline V gene, CDR1 is LGHDT and CDR2 is YNNKEL (reference sequence). This CDR3 spans 16 amino acids. V was pared by 5 bases and J by 4 bases, with 17 bases between. The starting material was PBMCs, mostly from graft donor cells, obtained 360 days after TCRalphabeta/CD19-depleted stem cell transplant. The sequence derives from a boy in the first two years of life who had a stem cell transplant for SCID, so the T cells may come from the graft donor. This sequence joins TRBV3-1 and TRBJ2-2; D perhaps matches TRBD2 (5 bases). The CDR3 spells CASSFWTRSTTGELFF. CDR3 coding DNA: TGTGCCAGCAGCTTCTGGACTCGCTCCACCACCGGGGAGCTGTTTTTT.